Below, 23 T cell receptor beta chains from the same sample are listed, as sequenced in a study of T-cell memory formation after mild COVID-19. TCRdb analysed the 5' RACE reads with MiXCR anew, one entry per CDR3 protein. The repertoire consists of about 360,000 distinct CDR3 sequences, with approximately 13% occurring once and the leading ten covering over 20%. Sequencing was carried out using PBMCs or a T cell subset sorted from them (not recorded which). All receptors come from a man in his late teens or twenties who had mild COVID-19 (a few samples of this study predate the infection). Cell type and time point are not known.

This clonotype was seen more than once but under ten times. V gene TRBV6-5 combines with J gene TRBJ1-2, with D perhaps matching TRBD1 (6 bases). Germline V lookup: CDR1 MNHEY, CDR2 SVGAGI. The CDR3 is made up of 13 amino acids. V lost 5 bases and J lost 8, with 15 bases in between. In DNA form, the CDR3 reads TGTGCCAGCAGTAGCCCACAGGGTTTAGGCTACACCTTC. Translated: CASSSPQGLGYTF.

This clonotype was observed a handful of times. The chain has TRBV9 and TRBJ2-6; D unresolved. The CDR3 runs 14 residues. Per the germline V gene, CDR1 is SGDLS and CDR2 is YYNGEE. V lost 3 bases, J lost 7 bases, and 11 bases lay in between. In nucleotides, the CDR3 is TGTGCCAGCAGCGCCCAGGCCCTCGCCAACGTCCTGACTTTC. It specifies CASSAQALANVLTF.

As to this clonotype: The junction and the germline gene differ at one end; a read error may be behind it. V and J are TRBV10-3 and TRBJ1-6, with TRBD1 as a possible D gene (5 bases). Germline V gene lookup returns CDR1 ENHRY and CDR2 SYGVKD. This CDR3 region has 16 residues. The CDR3 DNA is TGTGCCATCAGGGACCCAAGACAGACTTATAATTCACCACTCCACTTT. This sequence encodes CAIRDPRQTYNSPLHF.

This clonotype was found many times. The chain joins TRBV5-1 to TRBJ2-7; no clear D. Germline-derived CDR1 and CDR2 are SGHRS and YFSETQ. Trimming removed 0 bases at V and 0 bases at J, with 4 bases between. This CDR3 comprises 13 residues. The CDR3 sequence: CASSLGSSYEQYF. DNA of the CDR3: TGCGCCAGCAGCTTGGGCAGCTCCTACGAGCAGTACTTC.

The chain links TRBV12-3 or TRBV12-4 to TRBJ1-1; no reliable D call. The CDR3 is 13 amino acids. V shed 3 bases and J shed 5 bases, with 10 bases lying between them. This chain's CDR3 is CASSFSVGTEAFF. The CDR3 bases are TGTGCCAGCAGTTTCTCAGTGGGGACTGAAGCTTTCTTT.

This clonotype came up many times. The chain joins TRBV4-1 to TRBJ2-1, with D maybe TRBD1 (6 bases). V gave up 0 bases and J gave up 0 bases, with 18 bases separating them. This CDR3 has 19 amino acids. The germline gives CDR1 MGHRA, CDR2 YSYEKL. CDR3 nucleotides: TGCGCCAGCAGCCAAGAGAACAGAAACAGGGTTAGCTCCTACAATGAGCAGTTCTTC. Translating it yields CASSQENRNRVSSYNEQFF.

This clonotype was found many times. The chain carries TRBV12-3 or TRBV12-4 and TRBJ2-1, with 12 positions matching TRBD1. V lost 5 bases and J lost 6; bases outside the gene matches: 5. The CDR3 is 15 residues long. The CDR3 spells CASSPPGQGANEQFF. The CDR3 region has the DNA TGTGCCAGCAGTCCTCCGGGACAGGGGGCCAATGAGCAGTTCTTC.

This clonotype has only a few counts. The rearrangement joins TRBV7-3 to TRBJ1-2; 7 bases match TRBD1. The V gene's germline CDR1 is SGHTA and CDR2 FQGTGA. The CDR3 extends over 13 amino acids. The J segment lost 5 bases and the V segment lost 3 bases, leaving 3 bases of the junction unmatched. The CDR3 DNA is TGTGCCAGCAGCTTCCGCAGGGGGTATGGCTACACCTTC. Protein sequence: CASSFRRGYGYTF.

This clonotype was observed a single time. The chain is built from TRBV7-9 and TRBJ2-3; D is undetermined. CDR3 size: 16 residues. Germline V CDR1 and CDR2: SEHNR, FQNEAQ (reference sequence). V lost 3 bases and J 2 bases, leaving 15 bases between the germline ends. CDR3 nucleotide sequence: TGTGCCAGCAGCTTTAGTACCACAGAACCCACAGATACGCAGTATTTT. This gives the protein CASSFSTTEPTDTQYF.

The chain recombines TRBV20-1 with TRBJ2-7; possible D gene TRBD1, 5 bases. Trimming stripped 3 bases from V and 0 bases from J, with 12 bases between. Germline values: CDR1 DFQATT, CDR2 SNEGSKA (reference sequence). The CDR3 extends over 14 amino acids. CDR3 residues: CSARQGANSYEQYV. DNA of the CDR3: TGCAGTGCTAGGCAGGGCGCTAACTCCTACGAGCAGTACGTC.

This clonotype was seen more than once but under ten times. The V call is TRBV3-1, the J call TRBJ2-2; TRBD2 matches 7 bases. Germline CDR1 is LGHDT and CDR2 is YNNKEL (reference sequence). The ends lost 7 bases at V and 1 base at J; junction bases unmatched: 3. The CDR3 runs to 14 residues. CDR3 nucleotide sequence: TGTGCCAGCATGCAGCGGGGGAACACCGGGGAGCTGTTTTTT. Protein product: CASMQRGNTGELFF.

This clonotype was seen more than once but under ten times. The gene calls are TRBV29-1 and TRBJ2-3; D may be TRBD2 (9 bases). The V end was cut by 8 bases, the J end by 3 bases, with 42 bases between. Germline-derived CDR1 and CDR2 are SQVTM and ANQGSEA. The CDR3 totals 22 residues. The CDR3 is CSFHRDRSLGSGGLGETDTQYF. The CDR3 coding sequence is TGCAGCTTCCACCGGGACAGGTCGCTCGGAAGCGGGGGGTTAGGAGAAACAGATACGCAGTATTTT.

This clonotype was found a few times. The chain links TRBV5-6 to TRBJ2-1; 7 positions match TRBD1. The ends lost 4 bases at V and 3 bases at J; junction bases unmatched: 13. Germline V lookup: CDR1 SGHDT, CDR2 YYEEEE. The CDR3 is made up of 17 amino acids. The CDR3 DNA reads TGTGCCAGCAGCCCCCTACCGACAGGGAACTTCTACAATGAGCAGTTCTTC. It is translated as CASSPLPTGNFYNEQFF.

Here the CDR3 reads CASNSGQGLNSPLHF. The CDR3 nucleotides are TGTGCCAGCAATTCGGGACAGGGGCTCAATTCACCCCTCCACTTT. The V gene is TRBV28, the J gene TRBJ1-6, with 10 bases that match TRBD1. The CDR3 length is 15 residues. The ends lost 7 bases at V and 7 bases at J; junction bases unmatched: 7. Germline CDR1 reads MDHEN; CDR2 reads SYDVKM.

This chain connects TRBV9 to TRBJ2-1, with 10 positions matching TRBD2. Per the germline V gene, CDR1 is SGDLS and CDR2 is YYNGEE. Losses at the gene ends were 3 bases for V and 5 bases for J; bases not matched to a gene: 2. CDR3 size: 14 residues. CDR3 residues: CASSGTSGNNEQFF. In DNA form, the CDR3 reads TGTGCCAGCAGCGGGACTAGCGGAAACAATGAGCAGTTCTTC.

This clonotype was detected a few times. CDR3 DNA sequence: TGCGCCAGCAGCCAAGGAGGGGACAGAACCAACACTGAAGCTTTCTTT. It encodes CASSQGGDRTNTEAFF. The chain joins TRBV4-3 to TRBJ1-1; 7 bases are shared with TRBD1. V was clipped by 1 base and J by 2 bases; unmatched bases: 7. Germline-derived CDR1 and CDR2 are LGHNA and YSLEER. The CDR3 contains 16 residues.

This clonotype came up many times. J is TRBJ2-4 and V is TRBV7-2; perhaps D is TRBD1 or TRBD2 (7 bases each). Germline-derived CDR1 and CDR2 are SGHTA and FQGNSA. The V end lost 1 base, the J end lost 6 bases, and 19 bases lay between the germline ends. The CDR3 sequence is 17 residues long. CDR3 in amino acids: CASSLVVRGGPGNIQYF. The CDR3 nucleotides read TGTGCCAGCAGCTTAGTCGTCAGGGGGGGCCCCGGAAACATTCAGTACTTC.

The CDR3 loop is CASSQRVSGTGELFF. The CDR3 coding sequence is TGTGCCAGCAGCCAACGGGTTAGCGGCACCGGGGAGCTGTTTTTT. The chain couples TRBV14 to TRBJ2-2; D perhaps matches TRBD2 (6 bases). Trimming took 2 bases from V and 4 from J, leaving 11 bases between them. The CDR3 has 15 amino acids. Germline CDR1 reads SGHDN; CDR2 reads FVKESK. The complete variable domain, with remaining parts taken from reference TRBV14 and TRBJ2-2, reads EAGVTQFPSHSVIEKGQTVTLRCDPISGHDNLYWYRRVMGKEIKFLLHFVKESKQDESGMPNNRFLAERTGGTYSTLKVQPAELEDSGVYFCASSQRVSGTGELFFGEGSRLTVL.

The rearrangement uses TRBV19 and TRBJ2-7, with D maybe TRBD1 (6 bases). Germline V lookup: CDR1 LNHDA, CDR2 SQIVND (reference sequence). This CDR3 contains 15 residues. Trimming shortened V by 5 bases and J by 4 bases, and 18 bases separated the two germline ends. The DNA of the CDR3 is TGTGCCAGTAGTGCTAACCCCACGAGGGGGTACGAGCAGTACTTC. Translating it yields CASSANPTRGYEQYF.

The chain is built from TRBV7-3 and TRBJ1-6, with TRBD1 matching 10 bases. V dropped 4 bases and J dropped 10; count of bases not matched to a gene: 7. The CDR3 length is 15 residues. CDR1 SGHTA and CDR2 FQGTGA come from the germline V gene. CDR3 sequence: CASSSVGQGTSPLHF. The CDR3 DNA follows: TGTGCCAGCAGCTCAGTGGGACAGGGGACCTCACCCCTCCACTTT.

The chain carries TRBV5-4 and TRBJ2-3, with D maybe TRBD2 (6 bases). Trimming removed 1 base from V and 2 bases from J, with 11 bases in between. From germline, CDR1 is SGHNT and CDR2 YYREEE (reference sequence). The CDR3 runs 15 residues. Here the CDR3 reads CASSLLRGNTDTQYF. CDR3 sequence (DNA): TGTGCCAGCAGCTTGTTACGGGGGAACACAGATACGCAGTATTTT.

CDR3 sequence reads: CASSLSGSLYSNQPQHF. DNA for the CDR3: TGTGCCAGCAGTTTAAGCGGTTCCCTATATAGCAATCAGCCCCAGCATTTT. The chain employs TRBV28 and TRBJ1-5; D is undetermined. Trimming removed 2 bases at V and 0 bases at J, with 14 bases between. Germline V lookup: CDR1 MDHEN, CDR2 SYDVKM. The CDR3 has 17 residues.

This clonotype was found a few times. V usage is TRBV15 and J usage is TRBJ2-7, with TRBD1 as a possible D gene (6 bases). The CDR3 is 12 amino acids. Trimming removed 5 bases at V and 6 bases at J, with 11 bases between. Germline CDR1 LNHNV, CDR2 YYDKDF (reference sequence). The CDR3 nucleotides are TGTGCCACCAGCTCAACAGGGAGCGAGCAGTACTTC. This translates into CATSSTGSEQYF.